Below, 18 T cell receptor beta chains from the same sample are listed, as sequenced in a study of blood T cell repertoires in COVID-19. This table comes from immunoSEQ multiplex PCR, and its TCRdb copy is limited to in-frame clones, with some not included. Of approximately 120,000 clones in the sample, around 87% were seen once. The sequencing sample was made of peripheral blood. The receptor set was obtained from a woman aged 50 to 60 who had recovered from COVID-19.

The chain joins TRBV3-1 (or the pseudogene TRBV3-2) to TRBJ2-1; TRBD2 might be the D (5 bases). Germline V CDR1 and CDR2: LGHDT, YNNKEL (reference sequence). This CDR3 is 15 amino acids long. V lost 1 base to trimming and J lost 6 bases, with 13 bases between them. CDR3 in DNA: TGTGCCAGCAGCCAAGCACCTAGCCGATTCAATGAGCAGTTCTTC. Translation gives CASSQAPSRFNEQFF.

The chain recombines TRBV4-3 with TRBJ1-2; D perhaps matches TRBD1 (6 bases). V lost 4 bases to trimming and J lost 7 bases, with 19 bases between them. The CDR3 covers 15 residues. Germline V gene data show CDR1 as LGHNA and CDR2 as YSLEER. This CDR3 reads CASSPGGGGDFGYTF. For the CDR3, the DNA is TGCGCCAGCAGCCCAGGAGGGGGGGGCGACTTTGGCTACACCTTC.

The gene calls are TRBV7-9 and TRBJ2-2, with D possibly being TRBD2 (6 bases). The CDR3 runs 16 residues. The V end lost 2 bases, the J end lost 6 bases, and 16 bases lay between the germline ends. The V gene's germline CDR1 is SEHNR and CDR2 FQNEAQ (reference sequence). This CDR3 is CASSLIGGPKAGELFF. Here the CDR3 DNA reads TGTGCCAGCAGCTTAATAGGAGGGCCCAAGGCCGGGGAGCTGTTTTTT. Looking up the rest from reference TRBV7-9 and TRBJ2-2 gives the full variable domain: DTGVSQNPRHKITKRGQNVTFRCDPISEHNRLYWYRQTLGQGPEFLTYFQNEAQLEKSRLLSDRFSAERPKGSFSTLEIQRTEQGDSAMYLCASSLIGGPKAGELFFGEGSRLTVL.

V and J are TRBV2 and TRBJ1-5; unclear D gene. Trimming stripped 4 bases from V and 9 bases from J, with 16 bases between. This CDR3 has 14 amino acids. CDR1 and CDR2 (germline): SNHLY, FYNNEI. The CDR3, as DNA: TGTGCCAGCAGTGCCTACCAACGAGGCGCGCCCCAGCATTTT. It translates to CASSAYQRGAPQHF.

The chain joins TRBV5-4 to TRBJ2-3, with 15 nucleotides matching TRBD2. Germline V CDR1 and CDR2: SGHNT, YYREEE (reference sequence). With 4 bases clipped from V and 3 bases from J, the junction kept 9 bases outside the gene matches. The CDR3 loop spans 18 amino acids. The CDR3 DNA reads TGTGCCAGCAGCCCGGGACTAGCGGGAGGTTTAGGAACAGATACGCAGTATTTT. It translates to CASSPGLAGGLGTDTQYF. Combining the CDR3 with reference TRBV5-4 and TRBJ2-3 gives the whole variable domain ETGVTQSPTHLIKTRGQQVTLRCSSQSGHNTVSWYQQALGQGPQFIFQYYREEENGRGNFPPRFSGLQFPNYSSELNVNALELDDSALYLCASSPGLAGGLGTDTQYFGPGTRLTVL.

The chain uses TRBV19 and TRBJ1-3; 11 bases align to TRBD1. V was clipped by 3 bases and J by 2 bases; unmatched bases: 3. The CDR3 is made up of 16 amino acids. The germline V gene has CDR1 LNHDA and CDR2 SQIVND (reference sequence). In DNA form, the CDR3 reads TGTGCCAGTAGTATCGGGACAGGGGGTCCTGGAAACACCATATATTTT. This translates into CASSIGTGGPGNTIYF.

This sequence joins TRBV5-1 and TRBJ2-7; TRBD1 agrees at 9 bases. The CDR3 loop spans 15 amino acids. In germline, CDR1 is SGHRS, CDR2 YFSETQ. J gave up 9 bases and V 4 bases, and 14 bases lay outside the gene matches. CDR3 nucleotides: TGCGCCAGCAGCGCTTCAACCGGGACAGGGCCGGGGCAGTACTTC. This codes for CASSASTGTGPGQYF.

The CDR3 here is CASSYTGNTGELFF. CDR3 sequence (DNA): TGTGCCAGTAGTTATACAGGGAACACCGGGGAGCTGTTTTTT. This chain links TRBV19 with TRBJ2-2; a weak D match, TRBD1 (5 bases). V was cut by 5 bases and J by 1 base, with 8 bases left in between. Germline V gene sequence: CDR1 LNHDA, CDR2 SQIVND (reference sequence). The CDR3 consists of 14 residues.

V and J are TRBV12-5 and TRBJ2-2, with TRBD2 as a possible D gene (5 bases). Germline V gene data show CDR1 as LGHNT and CDR2 as FRNRAP. With 0 bases removed from V and 4 bases from J, the gap between germline ends came to 12 bases. The CDR3 is 16 residues long. The CDR3 DNA sequence: TGTGCTAGTGGTTTGGTACTGGGAGAATTCACCGGGGAGCTGTTTTTT. This gives the protein CASGLVLGEFTGELFF.

The chain joins TRBV5-1 to TRBJ1-2, with 8 positions matching TRBD1. V trimming: 0 bases; J trimming: 3 bases; junction bases outside the gene matches: 4. Germline CDR1 reads SGHRS; CDR2 reads YFSETQ. This CDR3 contains 15 residues. CDR3 in DNA: TGCGCCAGCAGCTTGGCAACGGGACAGGACTATGGCTACACCTTC. This translates into CASSLATGQDYGYTF.

This sequence joins TRBV20-1 and TRBJ2-1; 10 positions agree with TRBD2. This CDR3 has 16 residues. CDR1 DFQATT and CDR2 SNEGSKA come from the germline V gene (reference sequence). V lost 3 bases, J lost 4 bases, and 9 bases stayed unmatched. The CDR3 loop is CSASGWSSGGYNEQFF. The CDR3, as DNA: TGCAGTGCTAGTGGGTGGTCTAGCGGGGGTTACAATGAGCAGTTCTTC.

DNA of the CDR3: TGTGCCAGCTCACCAAGGGCGGGCGGAAGCACAGATACGCAGTATTTT. Amino acid sequence: CASSPRAGGSTDTQYF. V gene TRBV18 combines with J gene TRBJ2-3; D perhaps matches TRBD2 (5 bases). The CDR3 totals 16 residues. Germline V gives CDR1 KGHSH, CDR2 LQKENI. Trimming removed 2 bases from V and 0 bases from J, with 12 bases in between.

This clone was seen only once. The rearrangement joins TRBV7-9 to TRBJ2-2, with 7 bases lining up with TRBD2. The germline V gene has CDR1 SEHNR and CDR2 FQNEAQ (reference sequence). This CDR3 comprises 14 residues. The V gene end was trimmed by 5 bases and the J gene end by 5 bases; junction bases not matched to a gene: 5. Written as DNA, the CDR3 is TGTGCCAGCAGCGGGGGACTAATTACCGGGGAGCTGTTTTTT. Protein sequence: CASSGGLITGELFF.

This chain uses TRBV12-5 with TRBJ1-1; tentative D call: TRBD1 (6 bases). This CDR3 has 14 amino acids. Germline values: CDR1 LGHNT, CDR2 FRNRAP. Trimming shortened V by 1 base and J by 11 bases, and 17 bases separated the two germline ends. CDR3 region: CASGLAGVRGEAFF. For the CDR3, the DNA is TGTGCTAGTGGTTTGGCCGGGGTCAGGGGCGAGGCTTTCTTT.

This chain joins TRBV5-1 and TRBJ2-5; D gene unclear. The CDR3 spans 15 residues. Trimming pared 4 bases from V and 0 bases from J, leaving 13 bases between. CDR1 and CDR2 from the germline V gene are SGHRS and YFSETQ. CDR3 bases: TGCGCCAGCAGCACGATTCTCCGGGACCAAGAGACCCAGTACTTC. The encoded protein is CASSTILRDQETQYF.

The chain links TRBV7-2 to TRBJ1-5; unclear D gene. V gave up 3 bases and J gave up 4 bases, with 16 bases separating them. The CDR3 covers 16 residues. CDR1 and CDR2 (germline): SGHTA, FQGNSA. The CDR3 DNA follows: TGTGCCAGCAGCTTTGTAGTAGGGAGGGCAAATCAGCCCCAGCATTTT. It yields the protein CASSFVVGRANQPQHF.

The J gene is TRBJ2-2, the V gene TRBV3-1 (or the pseudogene TRBV3-2); the D is unclear. Trimming pared 1 base from V and 1 base from J, leaving 4 bases between. The CDR3 has 14 residues. Germline-derived CDR1 and CDR2 are LGHDT and YNNKEL (reference sequence). CDR3 residues: CASSQGLNTGELFF. CDR3 sequence (DNA): TGTGCCAGCAGCCAAGGGCTGAACACCGGGGAGCTGTTTTTT.

V gene TRBV6-2 or TRBV6-3 combines with J gene TRBJ1-5, with D perhaps matching TRBD1 (5 bases). Germline assignment: CDR1 MNHEY and CDR2 SVGEGT. The CDR3 runs 15 residues. The V and J ends lost 0 bases and 2 bases respectively, with 8 bases between them. Here the CDR3 reads CASSYSQGGNQPQHF. CDR3 coding DNA: TGTGCCAGCAGTTACTCCCAAGGGGGCAATCAGCCCCAGCATTTT.